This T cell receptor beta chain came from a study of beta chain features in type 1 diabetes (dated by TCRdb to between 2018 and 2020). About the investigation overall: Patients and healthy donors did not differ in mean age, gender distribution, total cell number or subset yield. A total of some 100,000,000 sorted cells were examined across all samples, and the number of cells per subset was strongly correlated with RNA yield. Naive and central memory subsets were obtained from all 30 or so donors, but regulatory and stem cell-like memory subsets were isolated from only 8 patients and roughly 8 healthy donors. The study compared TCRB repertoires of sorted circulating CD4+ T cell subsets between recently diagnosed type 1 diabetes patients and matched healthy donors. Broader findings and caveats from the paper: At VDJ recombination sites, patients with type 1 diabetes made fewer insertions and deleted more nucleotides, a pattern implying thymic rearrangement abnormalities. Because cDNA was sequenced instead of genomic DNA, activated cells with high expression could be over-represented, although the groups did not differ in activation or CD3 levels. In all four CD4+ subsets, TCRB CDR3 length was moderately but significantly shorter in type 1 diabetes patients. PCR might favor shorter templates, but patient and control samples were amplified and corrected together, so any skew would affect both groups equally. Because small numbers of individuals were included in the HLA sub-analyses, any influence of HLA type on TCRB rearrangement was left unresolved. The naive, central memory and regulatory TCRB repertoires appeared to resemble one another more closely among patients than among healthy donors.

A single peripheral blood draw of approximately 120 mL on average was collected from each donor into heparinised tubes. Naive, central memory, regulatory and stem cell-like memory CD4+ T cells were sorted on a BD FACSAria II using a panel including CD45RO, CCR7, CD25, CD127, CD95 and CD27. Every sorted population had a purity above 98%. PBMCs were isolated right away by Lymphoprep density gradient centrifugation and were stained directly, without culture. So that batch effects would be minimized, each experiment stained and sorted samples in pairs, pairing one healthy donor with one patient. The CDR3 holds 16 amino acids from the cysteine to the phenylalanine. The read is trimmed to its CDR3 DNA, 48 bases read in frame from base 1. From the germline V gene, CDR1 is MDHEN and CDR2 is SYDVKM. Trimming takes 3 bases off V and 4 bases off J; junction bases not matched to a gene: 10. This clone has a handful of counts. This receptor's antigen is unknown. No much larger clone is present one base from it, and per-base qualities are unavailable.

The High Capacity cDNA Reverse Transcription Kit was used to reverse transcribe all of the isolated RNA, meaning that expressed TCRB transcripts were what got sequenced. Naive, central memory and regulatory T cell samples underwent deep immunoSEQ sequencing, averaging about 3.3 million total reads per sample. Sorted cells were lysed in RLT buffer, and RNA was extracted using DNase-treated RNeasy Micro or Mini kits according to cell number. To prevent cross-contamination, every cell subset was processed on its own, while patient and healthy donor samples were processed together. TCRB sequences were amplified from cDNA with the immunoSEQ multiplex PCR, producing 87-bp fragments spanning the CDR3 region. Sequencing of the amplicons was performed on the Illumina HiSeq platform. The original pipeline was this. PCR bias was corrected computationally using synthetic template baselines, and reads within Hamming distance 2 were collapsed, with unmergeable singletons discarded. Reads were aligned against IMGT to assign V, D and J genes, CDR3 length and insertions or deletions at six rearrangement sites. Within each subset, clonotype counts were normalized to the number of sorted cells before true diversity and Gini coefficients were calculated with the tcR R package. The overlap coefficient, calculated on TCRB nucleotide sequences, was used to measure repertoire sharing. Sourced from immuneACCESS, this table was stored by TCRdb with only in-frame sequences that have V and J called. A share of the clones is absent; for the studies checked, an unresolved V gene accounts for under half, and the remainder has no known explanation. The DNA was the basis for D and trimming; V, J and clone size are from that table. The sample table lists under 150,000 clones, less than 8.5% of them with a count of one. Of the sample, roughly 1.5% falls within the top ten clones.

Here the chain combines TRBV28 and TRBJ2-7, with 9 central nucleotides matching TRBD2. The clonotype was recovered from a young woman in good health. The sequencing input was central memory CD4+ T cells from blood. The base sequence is TGTGCCAGCAGTTTTAGGGTAAGCGGGAGGTATTACGAGCAGTACTTC. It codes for CASSFRVSGRYYEQYF.